Listed here are 32 T cell receptor beta chains from one sample, sequenced in a study of Tregs in tolerant kidney transplant recipients. Recipients received nonmyeloablative bone marrow transplants from related graft donors, with transient mixed chimerism. The table came from immunoSEQ multiplex PCR; TCRdb's copy has only in-frame clones and leaves some out. The sample includes about 22,000 clones, approximately 84% of them seen just once. The sequenced sample was CD8+ T cells from blood (PBMCs), obtained 6 months after the transplant. The receptors come from a human patient who received a combined kidney and bone marrow transplant. Some T cells may have originated in the graft donor.

The chain couples TRBV10-2 to TRBJ2-7; D may be TRBD1 (5 bases). This CDR3 spans 14 amino acids. Per the germline V gene, CDR1 is WSHSY and CDR2 is SAAADI. V was pared by 2 bases and J by 1 base, with 9 bases between. The CDR3 here is CASSEDAGSYEQYF. Here the CDR3 DNA reads TGCGCCAGCAGTGAGGATGCAGGGTCCTACGAGCAGTACTTC.

The rearrangement links TRBV9 to TRBJ2-1; D possibly corresponds to TRBD1 (6 bases). V lost 4 bases, J lost 0 bases, and 17 bases lay in between. Looked up from germline, CDR1 is SGDLS and CDR2 is YYNGEE. The CDR3 is made up of 17 amino acids. The CDR3 loop reads CASSTPLDRISYNEQFF. The CDR3 DNA sequence: TGTGCCAGCAGCACACCCCTTGACAGGATCTCCTACAATGAGCAGTTCTTC. Full variable domain (missing parts from reference TRBV9 and TRBJ2-1): DSGVTQTPKHLITATGQRVTLRCSPRSGDLSVYWYQQSLDQGLQFLIQYYNGEERAKGNILERFSAQQFPDLHSELNLSSLELGDSALYFCASSTPLDRISYNEQFFGPGTRLTVL.

DNA for the CDR3: TGTGCCAGCTCAAACGGGCGAGGGGGCAATGAGCAGTTCTTC. It yields the protein CASSNGRGGNEQFF. The gene calls are TRBV18 and TRBJ2-1; weak D call: TRBD1 (6 bases). Trimming shortened V by 5 bases and J by 6 bases, and 14 bases separated the two germline ends. Germline V lookup: CDR1 KGHSH, CDR2 LQKENI. CDR3 length: 14 residues.

The chain recombines TRBV7-9 with TRBJ2-7; D not certain. Germline CDR1 and CDR2: SEHNR and FQNEAQ (reference sequence). Trimming took off 5 bases at V and 5 bases at J, with 10 bases between the two ends. CDR3 length: 12 amino acids. The CDR3 reads CASSQDLHEQYF. The CDR3 DNA is TGTGCCAGCAGCCAAGACTTACACGAGCAGTACTTC.

The rearrangement links TRBV4-3 to TRBJ1-3; D unresolved. The CDR3 consists of 15 residues. Germline lookup yields CDR1 LGHNA and CDR2 YSLEER. V was trimmed by 0 bases and J by 6 bases, leaving 12 bases between them. The CDR3, as DNA: TGCGCCAGCAGCCAAGATAGAGGGAACATAAACACCATATATTTT. It specifies CASSQDRGNINTIYF.

The sample holds a few counts of this clone. The chain joins TRBV5-6 to TRBJ2-1; D is possibly TRBD1 (5 bases). Per germline, CDR1 SGHDT and CDR2 YYEEEE. The CDR3 runs 14 residues. The V and J ends lost 5 bases and 3 bases respectively, with 12 bases between them. Here the CDR3 DNA reads TGTGCCAGCAGTCTGGGGCGCTTCTACAATGAGCAGTTCTTC. The encoded protein is CASSLGRFYNEQFF.

CDR3 amino acids: CASSCPTGESNYGYTF. The CDR3 DNA reads as TGTGCCAGCAGTTGCCCGACAGGGGAATCGAACTATGGCTACACCTTC. This chain links TRBV27 with TRBJ1-2; 8 positions match TRBD1. CDR1 and CDR2 from the germline V gene are MNHEY and SMNVEV (reference sequence). CDR3 length equals 16 residues. The V gene end was trimmed by 4 bases and the J gene end by 2 bases; junction bases not matched to a gene: 9.

The gene calls are TRBV6-6 and TRBJ1-4; 7 bases are a match to TRBD1. The CDR3 spans 14 residues. The germline V gene encodes CDR1 MNHNY and CDR2 SVGAGI (reference sequence). V lost 6 bases and J lost 7; bases outside the gene matches: 8. CDR3 nucleotide sequence: TGTGCCAGCAGCTTGACAGGGATCGGTGAAAAACTGTTTTTT. It translates to CASSLTGIGEKLFF.

The V gene is TRBV5-6, the J gene TRBJ2-7, with TRBD2 identical over 12 bases. The CDR3 spans 15 residues. The germline V gene has CDR1 SGHDT and CDR2 YYEEEE. The ends lost 1 base at V and 4 bases at J; junction bases unmatched: 3. This CDR3 is CASSLFTSGRYEQYF. The CDR3 DNA reads as TGTGCCAGCAGCTTGTTCACTAGCGGGAGGTACGAGCAGTACTTC.

This clone has a handful of counts. V is TRBV7-6 and J is TRBJ1-2; 8 bases line up with TRBD1. Per germline, CDR1 SGHVS and CDR2 FNYEAQ. V was pared by 1 base and J by 2 bases, with 3 bases of the junction left unmatched. The CDR3 runs to 15 residues. The CDR3 loop reads CASSLDQGANYGYTF. The CDR3 DNA is TGTGCCAGCAGCTTAGATCAGGGGGCGAACTATGGCTACACCTTC. The complete variable domain, with remaining parts taken from reference TRBV7-6 and TRBJ1-2, reads GAGVSQSPRYKVTKRGQDVALRCDPISGHVSLYWYRQALGQGPEFLTYFNYEAQQDKSGLPNDRFSAERPEGSISTLTIQRTEQRDSAMYRCASSLDQGANYGYTFGSGTRLTVV.

This chain joins TRBV7-2 and TRBJ2-7; 10 bases are a match to TRBD1. The J segment lost 3 bases and the V segment lost 1 base, leaving 9 bases of the junction unmatched. The CDR3 length is 17 residues. Germline V CDR1 and CDR2: SGHTA, FQGNSA. The CDR3 coding sequence is TGTGCCAGCAGCTTAGTGTGTGGGACAGGGGATTACTACGAGCAGTACTTC. Protein product: CASSLVCGTGDYYEQYF.

The V call is TRBV19, the J call TRBJ2-7; D not certain. This CDR3 is built from 12 residues. Germline V gene lookup returns CDR1 LNHDA and CDR2 SQIVND (reference sequence). V lost 7 bases to trimming and J lost 1 base, with 8 bases between them. This CDR3 is CASTDTSYEQYF. CDR3 nucleotide sequence: TGTGCCAGTACAGACACTTCCTACGAGCAGTACTTC.

The chain links TRBV30 to TRBJ2-7; the match to TRBD1 covers 8 bases. V shed 0 bases and J 6 bases; nucleotides not matched to a gene: 7. CDR3 length: 14 amino acids. Germline CDR1 is GTSNPN and CDR2 is SVGIG (reference sequence). CDR3 nucleotides: TGTGCCTGGAGTGTAGGACAGGGCGATCCCGAGCAGTACTTC. Amino acids: CAWSVGQGDPEQYF.

The chain is built from TRBV7-8 and TRBJ2-1; TRBD1 matches 9 bases. The CDR3 is made up of 16 amino acids. The germline V gene has CDR1 SGHVS and CDR2 FQNEAQ. Losses at the gene ends were 4 bases for V and 1 base for J; bases not matched to a gene: 5. The CDR3: CASSYPGQGSYNEQFF. The CDR3 DNA sequence: TGTGCCAGCAGCTATCCGGGACAGGGATCCTACAATGAGCAGTTCTTC.

A few counts support this clone. The chain carries TRBV2 and TRBJ1-1; TRBD1 matches at 7 bases. The germline V gene has CDR1 SNHLY and CDR2 FYNNEI. The CDR3 is made up of 15 amino acids. V gave up 0 bases and J gave up 6 bases; unmatched junction bases: 7. As DNA, the CDR3 is TGTGCCAGCAGTGAAGCGACAGGGTTTGACCCTGAAGCTTTCTTT. It encodes CASSEATGFDPEAFF.

The chain links TRBV4-3 to TRBJ2-7, with D possibly being TRBD1 (7 bases). V was clipped by 4 bases and J by 2 bases, with 12 bases between them. CDR3 length: 14 residues. CDR1 is LGHNA and CDR2 is YSLEER in the germline V gene. The CDR3 DNA sequence: TGCGCCAGCAGCCGCGGGACAGTAGCCTACGAGCAGTACTTC. This encodes CASSRGTVAYEQYF.

The chain uses TRBV28 and TRBJ2-4; 7 bases fit TRBD1. The trim removed 3 bases at V and 0 bases at J, leaving 14 bases unmatched. The CDR3 is 19 residues long. The germline gives CDR1 MDHEN, CDR2 SYDVKM. The CDR3 loop is CASSFEDLGTVIAKNIQYF. The CDR3 DNA reads as TGTGCCAGCAGTTTCGAGGATCTGGGGACAGTAATAGCCAAAAACATTCAGTACTTC.

This clone was seen more than once but under ten times. J is TRBJ1-2 and V is TRBV4-2, with D maybe TRBD1 (6 bases). This CDR3 is built from 14 residues. V gave up 5 bases and J gave up 8 bases, with 18 bases separating them. Per germline, CDR1 LGHNA and CDR2 YNFKEQ. CDR3 DNA sequence: TGTGCCAGCAGCTTAGATCAGGGGCCGGGAGGCTACACCTTC. Translating gives CASSLDQGPGGYTF.

Comments on this clone: One junction end does not reproduce the germline sequence, and a read error may be involved. This sequence joins TRBV13 and TRBJ2-1, with TRBD2 matching 7 bases. Germline loops: CDR1 PRHDT, CDR2 FYEKMQ (reference sequence). The CDR3 totals 12 residues. The CDR3 loop reads CASSLRGGGILF. CDR3 in DNA: TGTGCCAGCAGCTTAAGGGGCGGGGGTATCCTCTTC.

The chain joins TRBV4-1 to TRBJ2-5; no reliable D call. This CDR3 has 12 residues. V lost 0 bases and J lost 12, with 11 bases in between. The germline V gene has CDR1 MGHRA and CDR2 YSYEKL. The CDR3 sequence is CASSQDPQVKYF. The DNA for the CDR3 is TGCGCCAGCAGCCAAGATCCCCAGGTAAAGTACTTC.

The table lists this clone with a count of one. The chain couples TRBV4-2 to TRBJ2-7; 7 positions match TRBD1. CDR1 is LGHNA and CDR2 is YNFKEQ in the germline V gene. This CDR3 has 14 residues. The V segment lost 4 bases and the J segment 3 bases; nucleotides outside the gene matches: 6. Here the CDR3 reads CASSLTGVNYEQYF. The CDR3 bases are TGTGCCAGCAGCCTCACAGGGGTTAACTACGAGCAGTACTTC.

This sequence joins TRBV4-3 and TRBJ1-5, with TRBD1 matching 7 bases. Unmatched junction bases numbered 6, after V lost 0 bases and J lost 4 bases. Germline CDR1 and CDR2: LGHNA and YSLEER. The CDR3 is 16 amino acids. For the CDR3, the DNA is TGCGCCAGCAGCCAAGATCCCCAACAGGGGAATCAGCCCCAGCATTTT. Its translation: CASSQDPQQGNQPQHF.

The chain joins TRBV13 to TRBJ2-1, with 8 bases lining up with TRBD2. Germline lookup yields CDR1 PRHDT and CDR2 FYEKMQ (reference sequence). Trimming cost V 5 bases and J 8 bases; bases outside gene matches: 8. The CDR3 is 14 residues long. For the CDR3, the DNA is TGTGCCAGCAGCGCGGGACTAGTTATAGATGAGCAGTTCTTC. This sequence encodes CASSAGLVIDEQFF.

J is TRBJ2-1 and V is TRBV10-3, with TRBD1 matching 10 bases. Unmatched junction bases numbered 6, after V lost 6 bases and J lost 10 bases. This CDR3 is 13 amino acids long. CDR1 and CDR2 (germline): ENHRY, SYGVKD. The CDR3 sequence is CAIRGQGLGEQFF. CDR3 bases: TGTGCCATCAGGGGACAGGGGCTGGGGGAGCAGTTCTTC.

The genes are TRBV30 and TRBJ2-1; D unresolved. Between the trimmed V and J ends, which lost 0 bases and 6 bases, there was a span of 9 bases. Per the germline V gene, CDR1 is GTSNPN and CDR2 is SVGIG (reference sequence). This CDR3 region has 13 residues. CDR3 protein: CAWSVSLVNEQFF. The DNA for the CDR3 is TGTGCCTGGAGTGTATCCCTAGTCAATGAGCAGTTCTTC.

The CDR3 sequence is CASSGTRTSETYNEQFF. As DNA, the CDR3 is TGTGCCAGCAGCGGAACCCGGACTAGCGAGACATACAATGAGCAGTTCTTC. V usage is TRBV9 and J usage is TRBJ2-1, with 9 bases identical to TRBD2. J lost 4 bases, V lost 3 bases, and 11 bases had no gene match. The length of the CDR3 is 17 residues. Germline V CDR1 and CDR2: SGDLS, YYNGEE.

The chain couples TRBV2 to TRBJ1-3, with D possibly being TRBD1 (5 bases). The CDR3 contains 14 residues. The V gene lost 6 bases and the J gene lost 4 bases, with 13 bases spanning the gap. CDR1 and CDR2 (germline): SNHLY, FYNNEI. The CDR3: CASRGGWMGNTIYF. The DNA of the CDR3 is TGTGCCAGCAGGGGGGGTTGGATGGGAAACACCATATATTTT.

The CDR3 sequence: CASSHPRVDSSYEQYF. The DNA for the CDR3 is TGTGCCAGCAGCCATCCTAGGGTCGACAGCTCCTACGAGCAGTACTTC. The chain recombines TRBV7-8 with TRBJ2-7; tentative D call: TRBD1 (5 bases). Germline V lookup: CDR1 SGHVS, CDR2 FQNEAQ. V lost 5 bases to trimming and J lost 0 bases, with 17 bases between them. This CDR3 is built from 16 residues.

The chain recombines TRBV27 with TRBJ1-6; no firm D call. V lost 0 bases and J lost 8, with 8 bases in between. Germline V CDR1 and CDR2: MNHEY, SMNVEV (reference sequence). The CDR3 has 14 amino acids. In DNA, the CDR3 is TGTGCCAGCAGTTTATCGCCGGGGTATTCACCCCTCCACTTT. Translating gives CASSLSPGYSPLHF.

This clone has a handful of counts. The chain couples TRBV7-9 to TRBJ2-1; D remains ambiguous. Germline assignment: CDR1 SEHNR and CDR2 FQNEAQ (reference sequence). The CDR3 is 14 amino acids. The ends were cut back, 3 bases at V and 1 base at J, with 7 bases in the middle. The CDR3 here is CASSFGWSYNEQFF. The CDR3 nucleotides read TGTGCCAGCAGCTTCGGGTGGTCCTACAATGAGCAGTTCTTC. Filled out from reference TRBV7-9 and TRBJ2-1, the complete variable domain reads DTGVSQNPRHKITKRGQNVTFRCDPISEHNRLYWYRQTLGQGPEFLTYFQNEAQLEKSRLLSDRFSAERPKGSFSTLEIQRTEQGDSAMYLCASSFGWSYNEQFFGPGTRLTVL.

The rearrangement links TRBV9 to TRBJ2-1, with TRBD2 identical over 8 bases. The length of the CDR3 is 16 residues. CDR1 is SGDLS and CDR2 is YYNGEE in the germline V gene. V shed 0 bases and J 1 base; nucleotides not matched to a gene: 3. The CDR3 sequence is CASSVALAGSYNEQFF. The DNA of the CDR3 is TGTGCCAGCAGCGTAGCTTTAGCGGGGTCCTACAATGAGCAGTTCTTC.

The rearrangement joins TRBV4-3 to TRBJ1-1, with D possibly matching TRBD1 (5 bases). Germline V gene sequence: CDR1 LGHNA, CDR2 YSLEER. The CDR3 spans 16 residues. Trimming removed 6 bases at V and 1 base at J, with 18 bases between. The CDR3 nucleotides read TGCGCCAGCAGTCTCAAACATGGCCAGGGGAACACTGAAGCTTTCTTT. Its protein is CASSLKHGQGNTEAFF.